These 3 T cell receptor beta chains share one sample of origin, sequenced in a study of blood T cell repertoires in COVID-19. The repertoire was sequenced with immunoSEQ multiplex PCR; TCRdb's copy has only in-frame clones and lacks some. The profile shows around 300,000 clones, around 88% of them singletons. Material: peripheral blood. These receptors were collected from a woman in her 30s with COVID-19, enrolled during active disease.

The genes are TRBV10-2 and TRBJ1-3; D is unclear. Germline-derived CDR1 and CDR2 are WSHSY and SAAADI. Trimming removed 2 bases at V and 0 bases at J, with 11 bases between. The CDR3 has 16 residues. CDR3 DNA sequence: TGCGCCAGCAGTGAGGAAGGGAGCCTCTCTGGAAACACCATATATTTT. Translation: CASSEEGSLSGNTIYF.

The CDR3 here is CASSFRANYGYTF. In nucleotides, the CDR3 is TGTGCCAGCAGCTTCAGGGCTAACTATGGCTACACCTTC. This chain joins TRBV5-8 and TRBJ1-2, with D perhaps TRBD1 (5 bases). The CDR3 length is 13 residues. Germline loops: CDR1 SGHTS, CDR2 YDEGEE. V was trimmed by 2 bases and J by 0 bases, leaving 5 bases between them.

The CDR3 is CASSFGPEQYV. For the CDR3, the DNA is TGTGCCAGCAGCTTCGGTCCCGAGCAGTACGTC. The V gene is TRBV11-2, the J gene TRBJ2-7; D is uncertain. Trimming stripped 3 bases from V and 6 bases from J, with 6 bases between. Looked up from germline, CDR1 is SGHAT and CDR2 is FQNNGV. This CDR3 spans 11 amino acids.